The T cell receptor (beta chain) described here comes from a study of T cells in Graves' hyperthyroidism and ophthalmopathy. This clonotype was counted ten times or more. Germline V gene data show CDR1 as MDHEN and CDR2 as SYDVKM. The CDR3 extends over 15 amino acids. V was trimmed by 5 bases and J by 0 bases, leaving 10 bases between them. Researchers amplified the TCR beta CDR3 regions from RNA transcripts. The primer set for the first-round RT-PCR of the TCR CDR3 was HTBI. TCRdb reanalysed the multiplex PCR reads using MiXCR and keeps one entry per CDR3 protein. In the table there are fewer than 450,000 distinct CDR3 sequences, approximately 18% of which are singletons.

The chain employs TRBV28 and TRBJ2-2, with D possibly being TRBD2 (5 bases). This receptor was identified in a woman in her twenties or thirties with Graves' hyperthyroidism that later progressed to Graves' ophthalmopathy. Sequenced sample: blood. The CDR3 spells CASSTRKANTGELFF. CDR3 nucleotide sequence: TGTGCCAGCAGTACTAGGAAGGCGAACACCGGGGAGCTGTTTTTT.